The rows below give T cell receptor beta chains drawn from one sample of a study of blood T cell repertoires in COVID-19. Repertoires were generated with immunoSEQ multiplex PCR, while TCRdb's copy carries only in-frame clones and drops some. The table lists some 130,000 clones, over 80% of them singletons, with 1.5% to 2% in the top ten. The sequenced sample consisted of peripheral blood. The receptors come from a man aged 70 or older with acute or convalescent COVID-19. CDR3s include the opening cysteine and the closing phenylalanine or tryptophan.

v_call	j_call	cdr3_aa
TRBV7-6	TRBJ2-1	CASSLAISGGVRNEQFF
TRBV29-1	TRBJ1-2	CSVEVGYGYTF
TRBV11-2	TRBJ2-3	CASSLGPPGHDTQYF
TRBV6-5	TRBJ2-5	CASSWDRGETQYF
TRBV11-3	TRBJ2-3	CASSSSGGAGTDTQYF
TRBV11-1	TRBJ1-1	CASSLKELSTEAFF
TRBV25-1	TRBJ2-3	CASMSGGTDTQYF
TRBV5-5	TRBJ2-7	CASSLASGTGGVYEQYF
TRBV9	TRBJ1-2	CASSVERVADYGYTF
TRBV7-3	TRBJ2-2	CASSSWDSTGELFF
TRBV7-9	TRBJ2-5	CASRETDSLTQYF
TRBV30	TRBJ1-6	CAWSYNDYRGSPLHF
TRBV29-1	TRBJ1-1	CSAVPGQGAGTEAFF
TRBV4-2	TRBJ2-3	CASSQGGGRTDTQYF
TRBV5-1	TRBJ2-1	CASSLGRRGAYNEQFF
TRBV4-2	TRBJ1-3	CASSVQFPGQGNTIYF
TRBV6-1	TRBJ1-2	CASSLTDNYGYTF
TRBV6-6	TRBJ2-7	CASSRPDRAWEQYF
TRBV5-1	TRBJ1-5	CASSLGTEGQPQHF
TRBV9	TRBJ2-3	CASSAPPAGRGTDTQYF
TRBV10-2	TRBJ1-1	CASIRTGGWTEAFF
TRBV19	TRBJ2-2	CASSGGPGQLAGELFF